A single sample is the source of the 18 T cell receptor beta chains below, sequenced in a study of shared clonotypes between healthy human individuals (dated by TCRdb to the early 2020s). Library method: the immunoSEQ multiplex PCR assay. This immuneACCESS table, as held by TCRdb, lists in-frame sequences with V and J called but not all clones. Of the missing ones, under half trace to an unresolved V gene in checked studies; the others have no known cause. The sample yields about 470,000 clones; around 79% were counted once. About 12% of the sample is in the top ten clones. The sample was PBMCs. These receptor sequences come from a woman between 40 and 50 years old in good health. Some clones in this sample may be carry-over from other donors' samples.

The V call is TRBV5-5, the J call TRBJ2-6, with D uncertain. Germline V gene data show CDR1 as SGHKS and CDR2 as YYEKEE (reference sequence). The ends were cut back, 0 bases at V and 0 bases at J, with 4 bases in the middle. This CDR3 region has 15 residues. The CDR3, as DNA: TGTGCCAGCAGCTTGGGGGACTCTGGGGCCAACGTCCTGACTTTC. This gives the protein CASSLGDSGANVLTF. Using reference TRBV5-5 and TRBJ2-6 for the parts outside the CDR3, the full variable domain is DAGVTQSPTHLIKTRGQQVTLRCSPISGHKSVSWYQQVLGQGPQFIFQYYEKEERGRGNFPDRFSARQFPNYSSELNVNALLLGDSALYLCASSLGDSGANVLTFGAGSRLTVL.

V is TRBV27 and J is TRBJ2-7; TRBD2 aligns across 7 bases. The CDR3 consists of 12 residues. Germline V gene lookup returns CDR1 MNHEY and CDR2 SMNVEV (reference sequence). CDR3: CVTTSGTYEQYF. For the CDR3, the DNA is TGTGTCACGACCAGCGGGACCTACGAGCAGTACTTC.

CDR3 protein: CASSQQQGRAWHGYTF. The CDR3 coding sequence is TGTGCCAGCAGCCAACAACAGGGGAGGGCTTGGCATGGCTACACCTTC. The chain carries TRBV9 and TRBJ1-2; 7 bases align to TRBD1. The CDR3 extends over 16 amino acids. CDR1 and CDR2 from the germline V gene are SGDLS and YYNGEE. Trimming at V came to 4 bases and at J to 6 bases, leaving 15 bases not matched to a gene.

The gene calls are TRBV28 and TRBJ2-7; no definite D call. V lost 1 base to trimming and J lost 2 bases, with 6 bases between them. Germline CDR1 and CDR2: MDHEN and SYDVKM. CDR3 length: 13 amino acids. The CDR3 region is CASSLYTPYEQYF. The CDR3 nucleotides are TGTGCCAGCAGTTTATATACACCCTACGAGCAGTACTTC.

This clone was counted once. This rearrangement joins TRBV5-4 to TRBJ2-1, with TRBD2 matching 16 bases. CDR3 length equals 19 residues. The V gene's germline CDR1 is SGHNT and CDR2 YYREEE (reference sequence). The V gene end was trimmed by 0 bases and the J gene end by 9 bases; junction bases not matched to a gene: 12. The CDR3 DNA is TGTGCCAGCAGCTTGGCCGTGGGGACTAGCGGGAGGGGCAGGGTTGAGCAGTTCTTC. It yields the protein CASSLAVGTSGRGRVEQFF. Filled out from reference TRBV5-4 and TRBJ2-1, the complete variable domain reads ETGVTQSPTHLIKTRGQQVTLRCSSQSGHNTVSWYQQALGQGPQFIFQYYREEENGRGNFPPRFSGLQFPNYSSELNVNALELDDSALYLCASSLAVGTSGRGRVEQFFGPGTRLTVL.

CDR3 nucleotides: TGCGCCAGCACCGAGAGGGGGGATACGCAGTATTTT. This translates into CASTERGDTQYF. This sequence joins TRBV10-2 and TRBJ2-3, with D possibly matching TRBD1 (6 bases). Germline CDR1 and CDR2: WSHSY and SAAADI. The CDR3 runs 12 residues. V lost 7 bases, J lost 6 bases, and 11 bases lay in between.

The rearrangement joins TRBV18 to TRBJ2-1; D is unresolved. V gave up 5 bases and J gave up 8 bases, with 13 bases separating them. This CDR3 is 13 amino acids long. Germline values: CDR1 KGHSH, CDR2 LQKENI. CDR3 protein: CASSRLSFDEQFF. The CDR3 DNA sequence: TGTGCCAGCTCAAGACTTAGCTTCGATGAGCAGTTCTTC. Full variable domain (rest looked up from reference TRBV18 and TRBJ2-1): NAGVMQNPRHLVRRRGQEARLRCSPMKGHSHVYWYRQLPEEGLKFMVYLQKENIIDESGMPKERFSAEFPKEGPSILRIQQVVRGDSAAYFCASSRLSFDEQFFGPGTRLTVL.

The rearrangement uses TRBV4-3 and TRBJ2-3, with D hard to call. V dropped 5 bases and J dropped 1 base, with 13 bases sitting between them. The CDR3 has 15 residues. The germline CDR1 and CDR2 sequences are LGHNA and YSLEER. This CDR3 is CASSMRSVGTDTQYF. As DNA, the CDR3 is TGCGCCAGCAGCATGAGAAGCGTCGGCACAGATACGCAGTATTTT.

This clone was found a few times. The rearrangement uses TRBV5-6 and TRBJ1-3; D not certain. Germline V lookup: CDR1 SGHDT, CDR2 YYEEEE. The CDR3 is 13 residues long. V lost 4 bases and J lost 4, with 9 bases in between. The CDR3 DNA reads TGTGCCAGCAGCCCCGTAGGGGGAAACACCATATATTTT. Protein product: CASSPVGGNTIYF. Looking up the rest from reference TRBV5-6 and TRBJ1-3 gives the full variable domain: DAGVTQSPTHLIKTRGQQVTLRCSPKSGHDTVSWYQQALGQGPQFIFQYYEEEERQRGNFPDRFSGHQFPNYSSELNVNALLLGDSALYLCASSPVGGNTIYFGEGSWLTVV.

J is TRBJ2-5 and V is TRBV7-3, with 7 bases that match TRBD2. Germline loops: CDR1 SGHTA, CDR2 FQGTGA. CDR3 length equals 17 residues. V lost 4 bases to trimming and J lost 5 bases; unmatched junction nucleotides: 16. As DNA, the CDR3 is TGTGCCAGCAGCTCAGGGCCACCCGGGAGCGGGACGGAGACCCAGTACTTC. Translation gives CASSSGPPGSGTETQYF.

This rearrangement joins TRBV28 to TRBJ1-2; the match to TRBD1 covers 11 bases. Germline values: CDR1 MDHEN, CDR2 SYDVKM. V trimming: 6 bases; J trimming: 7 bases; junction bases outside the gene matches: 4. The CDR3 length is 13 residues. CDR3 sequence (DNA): TGTGCCAGCAGACCGGGACAGGGGGGTGGCTACACCTTC. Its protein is CASRPGQGGGYTF.

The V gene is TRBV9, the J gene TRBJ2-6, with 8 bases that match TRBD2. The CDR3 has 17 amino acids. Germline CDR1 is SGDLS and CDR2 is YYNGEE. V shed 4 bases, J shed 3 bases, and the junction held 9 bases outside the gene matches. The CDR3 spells CASSPRDLAGGANVLTF. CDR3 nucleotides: TGTGCCAGCAGCCCCCGGGACCTAGCGGGTGGGGCCAACGTCCTGACTTTC.

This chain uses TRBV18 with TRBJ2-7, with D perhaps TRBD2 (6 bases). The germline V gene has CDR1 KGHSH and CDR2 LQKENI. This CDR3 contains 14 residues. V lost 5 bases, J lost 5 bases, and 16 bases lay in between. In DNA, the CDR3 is TGTGCCAGCTCAGAGGGACTTGGGCGGGACGAGCAGTACTTC. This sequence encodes CASSEGLGRDEQYF.

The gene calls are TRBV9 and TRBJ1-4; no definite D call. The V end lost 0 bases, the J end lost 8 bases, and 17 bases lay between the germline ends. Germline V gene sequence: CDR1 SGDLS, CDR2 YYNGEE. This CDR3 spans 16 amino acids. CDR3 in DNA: TGTGCCAGCAGCGTAGGCAGGTCGTCTCTTGGAGAAAAACTGTTTTTT. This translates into CASSVGRSSLGEKLFF. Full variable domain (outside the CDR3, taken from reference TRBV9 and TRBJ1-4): DSGVTQTPKHLITATGQRVTLRCSPRSGDLSVYWYQQSLDQGLQFLIQYYNGEERAKGNILERFSAQQFPDLHSELNLSSLELGDSALYFCASSVGRSSLGEKLFFGSGTQLSVL.

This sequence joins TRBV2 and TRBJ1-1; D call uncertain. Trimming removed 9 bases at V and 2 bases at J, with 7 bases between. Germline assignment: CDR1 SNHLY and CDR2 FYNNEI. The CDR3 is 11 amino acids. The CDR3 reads CASTENTEAFF. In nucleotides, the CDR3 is TGTGCCAGTACAGAAAACACTGAAGCTTTCTTT.

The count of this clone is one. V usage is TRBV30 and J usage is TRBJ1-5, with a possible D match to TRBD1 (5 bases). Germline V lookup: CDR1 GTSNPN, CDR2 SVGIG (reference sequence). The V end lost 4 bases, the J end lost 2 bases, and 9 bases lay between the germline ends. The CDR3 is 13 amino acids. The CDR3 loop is CAWTRDGNQPQHF. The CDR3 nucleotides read TGTGCCTGGACGCGGGACGGCAATCAGCCCCAGCATTTT.

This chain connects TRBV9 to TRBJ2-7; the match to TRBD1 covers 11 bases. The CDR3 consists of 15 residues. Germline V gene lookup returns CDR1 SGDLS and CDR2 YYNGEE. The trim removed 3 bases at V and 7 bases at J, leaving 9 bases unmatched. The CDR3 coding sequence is TGTGCCAGCAGCGGGTCAGGACAGGGGGCGTGGGAGCAGTACTTC. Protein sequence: CASSGSGQGAWEQYF.

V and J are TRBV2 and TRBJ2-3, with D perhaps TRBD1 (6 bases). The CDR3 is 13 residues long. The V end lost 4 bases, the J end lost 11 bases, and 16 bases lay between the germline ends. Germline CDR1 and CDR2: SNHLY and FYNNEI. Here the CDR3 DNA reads TGTGCCAGCAGTGTCTACAGGGACAATGGGCAGTATTTT. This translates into CASSVYRDNGQYF.